A selection of T cell receptor beta chains follows, all from one sample in a study of blood T cell repertoires in COVID-19. Sequenced by immunoSEQ multiplex PCR; TCRdb stores in-frame clones only, minus some. The data show 200,000 or so clones, with roughly 80% seen just once and 10% held by the top ten. Specimen: peripheral blood. The source of these receptors is a woman at least 80 years old with acute or convalescent COVID-19. Each CDR3 is given with its conserved first and last residue. D genes are given only for firm matches. The size field is filled for only some rows; it gives once, few, many or a size class.

v_gene: TRBV5-4; j_gene: TRBJ1-5; d_gene: .; abundance: .; CDR3nt: TGTGCCAGCAGCTTGGGGGGCGCGGATAGCAATCAGCCCCAGCATTTT; CDR3aa: CASSLGGADSNQPQHF
v_gene: TRBV2; j_gene: TRBJ1-2; d_gene: TRBD1; abundance: .; CDR3nt: TGTGCCAGCAGTCCCCCGGGACAGGGGCACGGCTACACCTTC; CDR3aa: CASSPPGQGHGYTF
v_gene: TRBV7-9; j_gene: TRBJ2-7; d_gene: .; abundance: .; CDR3nt: TGTGCCAGCAGCTTAGATCTAATCTCGTCCTACGAGCAGTACTTC; CDR3aa: CASSLDLISSYEQYF
v_gene: TRBV7-2; j_gene: TRBJ2-2; d_gene: TRBD2; abundance: once; CDR3nt: TGTGCCAGCAGCCCTAGCCTAGCGGGGGGCCTGAACACCGGGGAGCTGTTTTTT; CDR3aa: CASSPSLAGGLNTGELFF
v_gene: TRBV2; j_gene: TRBJ1-1; d_gene: TRBD1; abundance: .; CDR3nt: TGTGCCAGCAGATTCCAGGGGGCGGACACTGAAGCTTTCTTT; CDR3aa: CASRFQGADTEAFF
v_gene: TRBV5-4; j_gene: TRBJ2-2; d_gene: .; abundance: .; CDR3nt: TGTGCCAGCAGCTTGGCAGGTCAGGGGTTCACCGGGGAGCTGTTTTTT; CDR3aa: CASSLAGQGFTGELFF
v_gene: TRBV6-5; j_gene: TRBJ2-5; d_gene: TRBD2; abundance: .; CDR3nt: TGTGCCAGCTTTAGGGCTAGCGGGGAGACCCAGTACTTC; CDR3aa: CASFRASGETQYF
v_gene: TRBV3-1/TRBV3-2; j_gene: TRBJ1-5; d_gene: .; abundance: .; CDR3nt: TGTGCCAGCAGTCACAGGGTTGATCAGCCCCAGCATTTT; CDR3aa: CASSHRVDQPQHF
v_gene: TRBV7-2; j_gene: TRBJ1-2; d_gene: TRBD1; abundance: .; CDR3nt: TGTGCCAGCAGCCCTGGGACAGGGGGCGAAGGAGGCTACACCTTC; CDR3aa: CASSPGTGGEGGYTF
v_gene: TRBV29-1; j_gene: TRBJ2-5; d_gene: .; abundance: .; CDR3nt: TGCAGCGTTGAACCGGGGGAAGAGACCCAGTACTTC; CDR3aa: CSVEPGEETQYF
v_gene: TRBV28; j_gene: TRBJ2-1; d_gene: TRBD2; abundance: .; CDR3nt: TGTGCCAGCAGTTCGCCGGGACTAGCGGGCGTTGGGAATGAGCAGTTCTTC; CDR3aa: CASSSPGLAGVGNEQFF
v_gene: TRBV7-6; j_gene: TRBJ2-3; d_gene: .; abundance: once; CDR3nt: TGTGCCAGCAGCTTAGCTGGGCGGGCGGGGTCCACAGATACGCAGTATTTT; CDR3aa: CASSLAGRAGSTDTQYF
v_gene: TRBV28; j_gene: TRBJ2-3; d_gene: TRBD1; abundance: .; CDR3nt: TGTGCCAGCAGTCAAGGACAGGGGCGCACAGATACGCAGTATTTT; CDR3aa: CASSQGQGRTDTQYF
v_gene: TRBV2; j_gene: TRBJ1-5; d_gene: .; abundance: .; CDR3nt: TGTGCCAGCAGACGGGTTGTGGCTCAGCCCCAGCATTTT; CDR3aa: CASRRVVAQPQHF
v_gene: TRBV6-5; j_gene: TRBJ1-2; d_gene: TRBD1; abundance: few; CDR3nt: TGTGCCAGCAGGAAACCGGGACAGGGGAATGGCTACACCTTC; CDR3aa: CASRKPGQGNGYTF